This TCR beta chain was sequenced for a study of cytomegalovirus exposure and HLA in healthy donors. Study-level results: Excluded: some indistinguishable V segments such as TRBV6-2 and TRBV6-3. Across donors, most TCRs were seen rarely, yet some public ones were widespread. Reports indicated that the classifier achieved high specificity and sensitivity in diagnosing cytomegalovirus status.

Amplification used 60 Vbeta primers and 13 Jbeta primers. Profiling relied on immunoSEQ multiplex PCR, and the TCRdb table lists in-frame clones only, not all of them. This sample has about 160,000 clones, with more than 60% found just once. V shed 6 bases and J shed 0 bases, with 11 bases lying between them. This CDR3 has 13 amino acids. CDR1 and CDR2 (germline): SQVTM, ANQGSEA. In regard to this clone: Antigen unknown.

The sequence was collected from a man aged 40-55 years in good health and CMV-seronegative. This chain uses TRBV29-1 with TRBJ1-1; possible D gene TRBD1, 6 bases. The sample was PBMCs. The CDR3 DNA is TGCAGCGTACTGACAGGTATGAACACTGAAGCTTTCTTT. Its translation is CSVLTGMNTEAFF.